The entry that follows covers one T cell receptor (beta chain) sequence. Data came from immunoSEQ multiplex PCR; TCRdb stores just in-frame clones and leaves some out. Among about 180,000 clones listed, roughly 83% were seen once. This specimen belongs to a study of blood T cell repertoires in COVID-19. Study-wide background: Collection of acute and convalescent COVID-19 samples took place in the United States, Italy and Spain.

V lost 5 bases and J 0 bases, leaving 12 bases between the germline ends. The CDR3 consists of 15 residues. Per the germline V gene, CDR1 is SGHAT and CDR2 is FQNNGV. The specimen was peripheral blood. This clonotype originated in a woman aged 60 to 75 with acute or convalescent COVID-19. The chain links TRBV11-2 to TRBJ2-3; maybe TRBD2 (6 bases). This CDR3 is CASSLYGGSTDTQYF. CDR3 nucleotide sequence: TGTGCCAGCAGCCTGTACGGGGGAAGCACAGATACGCAGTATTTT.